Sequencing of this T cell receptor (beta chain) was carried out in a study of T cell repertoires in cytomegalovirus infection. Overall study findings and caveats: CMV-specific TCR beta clonotypes restricted by HLA-C were the ones dominating the ex vivo response. Accumulated public TCR beta family frequency recognized individuals carrying CMV together with the relevant HLA.

CDR1 is SQVTM, CDR2 ANQGSEA, per germline. CDR3 length: 13 amino acids. V was cut by 7 bases and J by 0 bases, with 12 bases left in between. One entry per CDR3 protein, called by TCRdb with MiXCR from the reads. The sample yields about 490,000 distinct CDR3 sequences, less than 30% seen once. Notes on this clonotype: Its antigen is unidentified.

The receptor's source is a human donor in good health (CMV status not recorded). Some clones in this sample may be carry-over from other donors' samples. The material sequenced was PBMCs. V gene TRBV29-1 combines with J gene TRBJ1-2; D is undetermined. The CDR3, as DNA: TGCAGCGCCGTGCTAGATTCTAACTATGGCTACACCTTC. Encoded protein: CSAVLDSNYGYTF.